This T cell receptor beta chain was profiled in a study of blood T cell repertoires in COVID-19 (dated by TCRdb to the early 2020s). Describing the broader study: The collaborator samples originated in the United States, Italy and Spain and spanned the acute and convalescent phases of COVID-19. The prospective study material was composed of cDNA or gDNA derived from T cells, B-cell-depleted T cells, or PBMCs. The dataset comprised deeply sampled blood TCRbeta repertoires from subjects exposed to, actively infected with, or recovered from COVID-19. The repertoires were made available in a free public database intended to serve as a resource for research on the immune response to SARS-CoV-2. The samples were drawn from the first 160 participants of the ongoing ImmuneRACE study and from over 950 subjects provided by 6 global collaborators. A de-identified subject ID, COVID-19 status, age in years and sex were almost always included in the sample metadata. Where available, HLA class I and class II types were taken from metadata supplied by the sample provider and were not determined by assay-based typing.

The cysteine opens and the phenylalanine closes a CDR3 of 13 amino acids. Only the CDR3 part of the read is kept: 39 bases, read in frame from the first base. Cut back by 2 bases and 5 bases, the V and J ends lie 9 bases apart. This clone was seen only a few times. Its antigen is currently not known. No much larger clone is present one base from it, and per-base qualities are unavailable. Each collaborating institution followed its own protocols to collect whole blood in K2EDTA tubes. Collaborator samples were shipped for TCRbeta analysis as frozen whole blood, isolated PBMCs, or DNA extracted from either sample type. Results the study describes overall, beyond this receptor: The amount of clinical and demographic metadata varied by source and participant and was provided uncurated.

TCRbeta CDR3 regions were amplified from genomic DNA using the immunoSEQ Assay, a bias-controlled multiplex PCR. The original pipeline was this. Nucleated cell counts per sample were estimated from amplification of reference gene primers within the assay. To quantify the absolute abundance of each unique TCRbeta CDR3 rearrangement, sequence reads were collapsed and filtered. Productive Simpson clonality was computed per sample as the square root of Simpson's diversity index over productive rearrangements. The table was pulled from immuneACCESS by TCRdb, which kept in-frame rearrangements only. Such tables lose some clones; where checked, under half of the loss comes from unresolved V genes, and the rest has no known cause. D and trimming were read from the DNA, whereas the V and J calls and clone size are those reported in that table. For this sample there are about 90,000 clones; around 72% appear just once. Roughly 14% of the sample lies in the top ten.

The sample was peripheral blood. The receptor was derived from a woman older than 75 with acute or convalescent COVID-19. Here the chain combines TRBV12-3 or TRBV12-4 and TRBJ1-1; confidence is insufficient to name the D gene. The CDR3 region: CASSLNLGTEAFF. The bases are TGTGCCAGCAGTTTAAATCTAGGTACTGAAGCTTTCTTT.